These 26 T cell receptor beta chains were all obtained from the same sample, sequenced in a study of cytomegalovirus exposure and HLA in healthy donors. Primers included in the PCR were 60 Vbeta and 13 Jbeta primers. The repertoire was sequenced with immunoSEQ multiplex PCR; TCRdb's copy has only in-frame clones and lacks some. The sample shows approximately 100,000 clones, 80% to 85% of them seen only once. The material sequenced was PBMCs. The receptors were sampled from a woman in her 30s in good health and CMV-seronegative.

The CDR3 loop is CASSLRLQGGEKLFF. The CDR3 nucleotides are TGTGCCAGCAGCTTACGACTTCAGGGAGGCGAAAAACTGTTTTTT. This chain links TRBV7-9 with TRBJ1-4; TRBD1 is a possible D gene (5 bases). CDR1 is SEHNR and CDR2 is FQNEAQ in the germline V gene (reference sequence). The CDR3 extends over 15 amino acids. V lost 2 bases and J 8 bases, leaving 15 bases between the germline ends.

The V gene is TRBV5-1, the J gene TRBJ2-3; TRBD2 agrees at 10 bases. CDR1 is SGHRS and CDR2 is YFSETQ in the germline V gene. The J segment lost 2 bases and the V segment lost 3 bases, leaving 6 bases of the junction unmatched. This CDR3 contains 16 residues. CDR3 sequence (DNA): TGCGCCAGCAGCTCACTAGCGGGACCCTCCACAGATACGCAGTATTTT. It translates to CASSSLAGPSTDTQYF.

This clone is a singleton in its sample. The chain combines TRBV30 with TRBJ1-1; D possibly corresponds to TRBD1 (6 bases). V dropped 3 bases and J dropped 5 bases, with 10 bases sitting between them. The CDR3 is made up of 12 amino acids. Germline V CDR1 and CDR2: GTSNPN, SVGIG (reference sequence). The CDR3 DNA follows: TGTGCCTGGAGACAGGGAAGGACTGAAGCTTTCTTT. Its protein product is CAWRQGRTEAFF.

This clone was seen a few times. This sequence joins TRBV7-3 and TRBJ1-2; TRBD1 matches at 9 bases. Germline CDR1 reads SGHTA; CDR2 reads FQGTGA. This CDR3 is built from 13 residues. The V gene end was trimmed by 4 bases and the J gene end by 7 bases; junction bases not matched to a gene: 4. In nucleotides, the CDR3 is TGTGCCAGCAGCTCGGACAGGGGAGGTGGCTACACCTTC. Translation gives CASSSDRGGGYTF.

A few counts support this clone. The rearrangement links TRBV2 to TRBJ1-6; 7 bases align to TRBD1. The germline V gene encodes CDR1 SNHLY and CDR2 FYNNEI. V shed 6 bases and J 4 bases; nucleotides not matched to a gene: 6. The CDR3 extends over 15 amino acids. CDR3 residues: CASRGGQLYNSPLHF. DNA of the CDR3: TGTGCCAGCAGGGGGGGACAGCTATATAATTCACCCCTCCACTTT.

The gene calls are TRBV5-1 and TRBJ2-1; TRBD2 aligns across 8 bases. Germline values: CDR1 SGHRS, CDR2 YFSETQ. Losses at the gene ends were 0 bases for V and 8 bases for J; bases not matched to a gene: 7. This CDR3 comprises 15 residues. The CDR3: CASSLGGTRGDEQFF. CDR3 sequence (DNA): TGCGCCAGCAGCTTGGGAGGGACTAGAGGTGATGAGCAGTTCTTC.

This sequence joins TRBV7-2 and TRBJ2-3; TRBD2 aligns across 9 bases. V shed 3 bases and J 5 bases; nucleotides not matched to a gene: 12. This CDR3 is built from 17 residues. CDR1 and CDR2 (germline): SGHTA, FQGNSA. The CDR3 spells CASSFPLSAGGIDTQYF. For the CDR3, the DNA is TGTGCCAGCAGCTTTCCCTTGTCGGCGGGAGGGATAGATACGCAGTATTTT.

The V and J genes are TRBV7-2 and TRBJ2-3, with TRBD2 matching 8 bases. Looked up from germline, CDR1 is SGHTA and CDR2 is FQGNSA. The CDR3 extends over 15 amino acids. With 6 bases clipped from V and 2 bases from J, the junction kept 7 bases outside the gene matches. The CDR3 reads CASRRTSGDTDTQYF. CDR3 nucleotide sequence: TGTGCCAGCAGGCGTACTAGCGGAGACACAGATACGCAGTATTTT.

The rearrangement links TRBV7-2 to TRBJ1-4; D possibly corresponds to TRBD1 (5 bases). Trimming pared 0 bases from V and 8 bases from J, leaving 13 bases between. CDR3 size: 15 residues. Germline assignment: CDR1 SGHTA and CDR2 FQGNSA. CDR3 residues: CASSLAQLKGEKLFF. As DNA, the CDR3 is TGTGCCAGCAGCTTAGCGCAGTTGAAGGGGGAAAAACTGTTTTTT.

CDR3 region: CASSLGVNTGELFF. In DNA, the CDR3 is TGTGCCAGCAGCTTAGGGGTGAACACCGGGGAGCTGTTTTTT. The chain uses TRBV5-6 and TRBJ2-2; TRBD1 might be the D (5 bases). Germline CDR1 SGHDT, CDR2 YYEEEE. The CDR3 extends over 14 amino acids. The germline V and J ends were trimmed by 2 bases and 1 base, with 6 bases remaining between them.

The chain recombines TRBV28 with TRBJ1-1, with D perhaps matching TRBD1 (6 bases). With 10 bases removed from V and 7 bases from J, the gap between germline ends came to 22 bases. The CDR3 spans 14 residues. Germline CDR1 is MDHEN and CDR2 is SYDVKM. The CDR3 here is CATSLVRGFNEAFF. In DNA, the CDR3 is TGTGCCACCTCCCTTGTCAGGGGTTTTAATGAAGCTTTCTTT.

This chain links TRBV11-2 with TRBJ2-7, with D unresolved. Trimming shortened V by 2 bases and J by 3 bases, and 8 bases separated the two germline ends. Germline-derived CDR1 and CDR2 are SGHAT and FQNNGV. CDR3 size: 13 residues. In nucleotides, the CDR3 is TGTGCCAGCAGCTTATCCCGCTACTACGAGCAGTACTTC. It yields the protein CASSLSRYYEQYF.

The chain uses TRBV4-3 and TRBJ2-1, with TRBD2 matching 8 bases. V lost 1 base to trimming and J lost 6 bases; unmatched junction nucleotides: 11. Germline CDR1 and CDR2: LGHNA and YSLEER. This CDR3 region has 17 residues. CDR3 in amino acids: CASSQVFSNGRANEQFF. The CDR3 DNA follows: TGCGCCAGCAGCCAAGTATTTTCGAACGGGAGGGCCAATGAGCAGTTCTTC.

V and J are TRBV10-3 and TRBJ2-7; 9 bases fit TRBD2. V trimming: 5 bases; J trimming: 6 bases; junction bases outside the gene matches: 8. Per the germline V gene, CDR1 is ENHRY and CDR2 is SYGVKD. This CDR3 is built from 14 residues. The DNA for the CDR3 is TGTGCCATCAGTAGTACGGGACTAGCAATCGAGCAGTACTTC. Its protein product is CAISSTGLAIEQYF.

The rearrangement joins TRBV6-1 to TRBJ2-7, with 9 bases matching TRBD2. V was clipped by 5 bases and J by 3 bases; unmatched bases: 8. This CDR3 has 15 amino acids. Germline CDR1 is MNHNS and CDR2 is SASEGT. CDR3 sequence: CASSPMTSGIYEQYF. For the CDR3, the DNA is TGTGCCAGCAGTCCTATGACTAGCGGAATCTACGAGCAGTACTTC.

This clone came up a few times. The V call is TRBV4-2, the J call TRBJ2-5; D perhaps matches TRBD2 (6 bases). CDR3 length equals 15 residues. Trimming removed 3 bases from V and 4 bases from J, with 15 bases in between. The germline V gene encodes CDR1 LGHNA and CDR2 YNFKEQ. CDR3 nucleotide sequence: TGTGCCAGCAGCCATGAGGCCGGGCGGGGAGAGACCCAGTACTTC. It specifies CASSHEAGRGETQYF.

As regards this clone: One end of the junction varies from germline; a read error may be responsible. V and J are TRBV19 and TRBJ1-2; TRBD1 is a possible D gene (5 bases). Germline loops: CDR1 LNHDA, CDR2 SQIVND (reference sequence). The CDR3 has 15 residues. As DNA, the CDR3 is TGTGCCAGTAGTCTAGAGGCAGGACAACCCTATGGCTACACCTTC. Amino acids: CASSLEAGQPYGYTF.

The V gene is TRBV11-3, the J gene TRBJ2-1; D remains ambiguous. Germline loops: CDR1 SGHNT, CDR2 YENEEA. Trimming pared 1 base from V and 4 bases from J, leaving 5 bases between. The CDR3 length is 13 residues. Here the CDR3 DNA reads TGTGCCAGCAGCTTAGCCGGGTACAATGAGCAGTTCTTC. Its protein product is CASSLAGYNEQFF.

This clone has a handful of counts. This chain uses TRBV9 with TRBJ2-7; 7 bases agree with TRBD2. The germline V gene has CDR1 SGDLS and CDR2 YYNGEE. The V gene end was trimmed by 4 bases and the J gene end by 5 bases; junction bases not matched to a gene: 12. This CDR3 region has 15 residues. CDR3 in amino acids: CASSRSTGTINEQYF. CDR3 DNA sequence: TGTGCCAGCAGCCGCTCTACCGGGACTATAAACGAGCAGTACTTC.

The CDR3 coding sequence is TGCGCCAGCAGCGGGAGGCTAGCGGGAGGATTCCTTCCCCGGGGATACAATGAGCAGTTCTTC. Amino acids: CASSGRLAGGFLPRGYNEQFF. The chain has TRBV5-1 and TRBJ2-1, with 11 nucleotides matching TRBD2. The CDR3 consists of 21 residues. Germline V gene lookup returns CDR1 SGHRS and CDR2 YFSETQ. Trimming removed 4 bases from V and 4 bases from J; junction bases left unmatched: 22. The full variable domain, in which reference TRBV5-1 and TRBJ2-1 provide the parts outside the CDR3, is KAGVTQTPRYLIKTRGQQVTLSCSPISGHRSVSWYQQTPGQGLQFLFEYFSETQRNKGNFPGRFSGRQFSNSRSEMNVSTLELGDSALYLCASSGRLAGGFLPRGYNEQFFGPGTRLTVL.

The chain joins TRBV10-3 to TRBJ2-7; D is undetermined. CDR1 is ENHRY, CDR2 SYGVKD, per germline. The CDR3 spans 15 residues. Trimming took 0 bases from V and 7 from J, leaving 16 bases between them. CDR3 bases: TGTGCCATCAGTGAGTCGGAGTTCCTCTCGAGTGAGCAGTACTTC. This translates into CAISESEFLSSEQYF.

The chain couples TRBV11-3 to TRBJ2-7; 7 nucleotides line up with TRBD1. Germline V lookup: CDR1 SGHNT, CDR2 YENEEA. Unmatched junction bases numbered 3, after V lost 0 bases and J lost 7 bases. CDR3 size: 13 residues. The DNA for the CDR3 is TGTGCCAGCAGCTTAGATTCGGACAGGGAGCAGTACTTC. Translation gives CASSLDSDREQYF.

A single count supports this clone. This rearrangement joins TRBV18 to TRBJ2-7; 12 nucleotides match TRBD1. This CDR3 has 13 residues. The trim removed 8 bases at V and 7 bases at J, leaving 6 bases unmatched. Germline-derived CDR1 and CDR2 are KGHSH and LQKENI. The CDR3 sequence: CASTGQGAWEQYF. DNA for the CDR3: TGTGCCAGCACGGGACAGGGGGCTTGGGAGCAGTACTTC.

The genes are TRBV15 and TRBJ2-3; 8 bases map to TRBD1. The V and J ends lost 1 base and 4 bases, in that order; junction bases with no gene match: 7. CDR1 and CDR2 from the germline V gene are LNHNV and YYDKDF (reference sequence). The CDR3 contains 16 residues. DNA of the CDR3: TGTGCCACCAGCAGAGGGACAGGGTATTCGCCAGATACGCAGTATTTT. Its protein is CATSRGTGYSPDTQYF.

With respect to this clone: An end of the junction does not agree with germline; a read error may underlie this. CDR3 region: CASSPVGSDQPQHF. CDR3 DNA: TGTGCCAGCAGCCCAGTGGGTAGCGATCAGCCCCAGCATTTT. The chain employs TRBV11-2 and TRBJ1-5; no firm D call. Germline assignment: CDR1 SGHAT and CDR2 FQNNGV. This CDR3 spans 14 amino acids. Filled out from reference TRBV11-2 and TRBJ1-5, the complete variable domain reads EAGVAQSPRYKIIEKRQSVAFWCNPISGHATLYWYQQILGQGPKLLIQFQNNGVVDDSQLPKDRFSAERLKGVDSTLKIQPAKLEDSAVYLCASSPVGSDQPQHFGDGTRLSIL.

The chain carries TRBV9 and TRBJ2-5; the match to TRBD1 covers 8 bases. The trim removed 4 bases at V and 2 bases at J, leaving 4 bases unmatched. CDR3 length equals 14 residues. Germline V gene sequence: CDR1 SGDLS, CDR2 YYNGEE. The CDR3 reads CASSPRTGQETQYF. Here the CDR3 DNA reads TGTGCCAGCAGCCCGCGGACAGGGCAAGAGACCCAGTACTTC.